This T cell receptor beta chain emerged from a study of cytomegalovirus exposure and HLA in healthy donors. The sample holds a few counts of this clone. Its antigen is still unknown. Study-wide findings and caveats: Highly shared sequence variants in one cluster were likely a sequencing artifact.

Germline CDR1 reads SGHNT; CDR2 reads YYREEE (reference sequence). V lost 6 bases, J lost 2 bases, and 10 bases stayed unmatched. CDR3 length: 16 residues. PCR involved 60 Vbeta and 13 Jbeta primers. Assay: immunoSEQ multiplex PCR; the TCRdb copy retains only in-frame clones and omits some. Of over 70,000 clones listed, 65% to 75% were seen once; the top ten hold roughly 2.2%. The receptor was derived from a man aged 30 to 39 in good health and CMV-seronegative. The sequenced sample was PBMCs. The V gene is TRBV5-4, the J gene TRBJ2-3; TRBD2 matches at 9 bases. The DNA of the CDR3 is TGTGCCAGCACCTTAAATAGCGGGAGAGACACAGATACGCAGTATTTT. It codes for CASTLNSGRDTDTQYF. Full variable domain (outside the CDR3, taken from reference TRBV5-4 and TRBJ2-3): ETGVTQSPTHLIKTRGQQVTLRCSSQSGHNTVSWYQQALGQGPQFIFQYYREEENGRGNFPPRFSGLQFPNYSSELNVNALELDDSALYLCASTLNSGRDTDTQYFGPGTRLTVL.